This T cell receptor beta chain was captured by sequencing in a study of T cell changes during pregnancy in multiple sclerosis. Germline CDR1 SEHNR, CDR2 FQNEAQ (reference sequence). The ends lost 6 bases at V and 6 bases at J; junction bases unmatched: 13. The CDR3 length is 15 residues. This table comes from immunoSEQ multiplex PCR, and its TCRdb copy is limited to in-frame clones, with some not included. Of 30,000 to 40,000 clones in the sample, about 92% were seen once. The V gene is TRBV7-9, the J gene TRBJ2-7; 8 bases align to TRBD1. The receptor comes from a female donor with multiple sclerosis, enrolled in a pregnancy study. This specimen consisted of CD8+ T cells from peripheral blood mononuclear cells, obtained in the third trimester of pregnancy. CDR3: CASRSTGQDRSEQYF. The CDR3 region has the DNA TGTGCCAGCAGATCTACGGGACAGGATAGAAGCGAGCAGTACTTC.